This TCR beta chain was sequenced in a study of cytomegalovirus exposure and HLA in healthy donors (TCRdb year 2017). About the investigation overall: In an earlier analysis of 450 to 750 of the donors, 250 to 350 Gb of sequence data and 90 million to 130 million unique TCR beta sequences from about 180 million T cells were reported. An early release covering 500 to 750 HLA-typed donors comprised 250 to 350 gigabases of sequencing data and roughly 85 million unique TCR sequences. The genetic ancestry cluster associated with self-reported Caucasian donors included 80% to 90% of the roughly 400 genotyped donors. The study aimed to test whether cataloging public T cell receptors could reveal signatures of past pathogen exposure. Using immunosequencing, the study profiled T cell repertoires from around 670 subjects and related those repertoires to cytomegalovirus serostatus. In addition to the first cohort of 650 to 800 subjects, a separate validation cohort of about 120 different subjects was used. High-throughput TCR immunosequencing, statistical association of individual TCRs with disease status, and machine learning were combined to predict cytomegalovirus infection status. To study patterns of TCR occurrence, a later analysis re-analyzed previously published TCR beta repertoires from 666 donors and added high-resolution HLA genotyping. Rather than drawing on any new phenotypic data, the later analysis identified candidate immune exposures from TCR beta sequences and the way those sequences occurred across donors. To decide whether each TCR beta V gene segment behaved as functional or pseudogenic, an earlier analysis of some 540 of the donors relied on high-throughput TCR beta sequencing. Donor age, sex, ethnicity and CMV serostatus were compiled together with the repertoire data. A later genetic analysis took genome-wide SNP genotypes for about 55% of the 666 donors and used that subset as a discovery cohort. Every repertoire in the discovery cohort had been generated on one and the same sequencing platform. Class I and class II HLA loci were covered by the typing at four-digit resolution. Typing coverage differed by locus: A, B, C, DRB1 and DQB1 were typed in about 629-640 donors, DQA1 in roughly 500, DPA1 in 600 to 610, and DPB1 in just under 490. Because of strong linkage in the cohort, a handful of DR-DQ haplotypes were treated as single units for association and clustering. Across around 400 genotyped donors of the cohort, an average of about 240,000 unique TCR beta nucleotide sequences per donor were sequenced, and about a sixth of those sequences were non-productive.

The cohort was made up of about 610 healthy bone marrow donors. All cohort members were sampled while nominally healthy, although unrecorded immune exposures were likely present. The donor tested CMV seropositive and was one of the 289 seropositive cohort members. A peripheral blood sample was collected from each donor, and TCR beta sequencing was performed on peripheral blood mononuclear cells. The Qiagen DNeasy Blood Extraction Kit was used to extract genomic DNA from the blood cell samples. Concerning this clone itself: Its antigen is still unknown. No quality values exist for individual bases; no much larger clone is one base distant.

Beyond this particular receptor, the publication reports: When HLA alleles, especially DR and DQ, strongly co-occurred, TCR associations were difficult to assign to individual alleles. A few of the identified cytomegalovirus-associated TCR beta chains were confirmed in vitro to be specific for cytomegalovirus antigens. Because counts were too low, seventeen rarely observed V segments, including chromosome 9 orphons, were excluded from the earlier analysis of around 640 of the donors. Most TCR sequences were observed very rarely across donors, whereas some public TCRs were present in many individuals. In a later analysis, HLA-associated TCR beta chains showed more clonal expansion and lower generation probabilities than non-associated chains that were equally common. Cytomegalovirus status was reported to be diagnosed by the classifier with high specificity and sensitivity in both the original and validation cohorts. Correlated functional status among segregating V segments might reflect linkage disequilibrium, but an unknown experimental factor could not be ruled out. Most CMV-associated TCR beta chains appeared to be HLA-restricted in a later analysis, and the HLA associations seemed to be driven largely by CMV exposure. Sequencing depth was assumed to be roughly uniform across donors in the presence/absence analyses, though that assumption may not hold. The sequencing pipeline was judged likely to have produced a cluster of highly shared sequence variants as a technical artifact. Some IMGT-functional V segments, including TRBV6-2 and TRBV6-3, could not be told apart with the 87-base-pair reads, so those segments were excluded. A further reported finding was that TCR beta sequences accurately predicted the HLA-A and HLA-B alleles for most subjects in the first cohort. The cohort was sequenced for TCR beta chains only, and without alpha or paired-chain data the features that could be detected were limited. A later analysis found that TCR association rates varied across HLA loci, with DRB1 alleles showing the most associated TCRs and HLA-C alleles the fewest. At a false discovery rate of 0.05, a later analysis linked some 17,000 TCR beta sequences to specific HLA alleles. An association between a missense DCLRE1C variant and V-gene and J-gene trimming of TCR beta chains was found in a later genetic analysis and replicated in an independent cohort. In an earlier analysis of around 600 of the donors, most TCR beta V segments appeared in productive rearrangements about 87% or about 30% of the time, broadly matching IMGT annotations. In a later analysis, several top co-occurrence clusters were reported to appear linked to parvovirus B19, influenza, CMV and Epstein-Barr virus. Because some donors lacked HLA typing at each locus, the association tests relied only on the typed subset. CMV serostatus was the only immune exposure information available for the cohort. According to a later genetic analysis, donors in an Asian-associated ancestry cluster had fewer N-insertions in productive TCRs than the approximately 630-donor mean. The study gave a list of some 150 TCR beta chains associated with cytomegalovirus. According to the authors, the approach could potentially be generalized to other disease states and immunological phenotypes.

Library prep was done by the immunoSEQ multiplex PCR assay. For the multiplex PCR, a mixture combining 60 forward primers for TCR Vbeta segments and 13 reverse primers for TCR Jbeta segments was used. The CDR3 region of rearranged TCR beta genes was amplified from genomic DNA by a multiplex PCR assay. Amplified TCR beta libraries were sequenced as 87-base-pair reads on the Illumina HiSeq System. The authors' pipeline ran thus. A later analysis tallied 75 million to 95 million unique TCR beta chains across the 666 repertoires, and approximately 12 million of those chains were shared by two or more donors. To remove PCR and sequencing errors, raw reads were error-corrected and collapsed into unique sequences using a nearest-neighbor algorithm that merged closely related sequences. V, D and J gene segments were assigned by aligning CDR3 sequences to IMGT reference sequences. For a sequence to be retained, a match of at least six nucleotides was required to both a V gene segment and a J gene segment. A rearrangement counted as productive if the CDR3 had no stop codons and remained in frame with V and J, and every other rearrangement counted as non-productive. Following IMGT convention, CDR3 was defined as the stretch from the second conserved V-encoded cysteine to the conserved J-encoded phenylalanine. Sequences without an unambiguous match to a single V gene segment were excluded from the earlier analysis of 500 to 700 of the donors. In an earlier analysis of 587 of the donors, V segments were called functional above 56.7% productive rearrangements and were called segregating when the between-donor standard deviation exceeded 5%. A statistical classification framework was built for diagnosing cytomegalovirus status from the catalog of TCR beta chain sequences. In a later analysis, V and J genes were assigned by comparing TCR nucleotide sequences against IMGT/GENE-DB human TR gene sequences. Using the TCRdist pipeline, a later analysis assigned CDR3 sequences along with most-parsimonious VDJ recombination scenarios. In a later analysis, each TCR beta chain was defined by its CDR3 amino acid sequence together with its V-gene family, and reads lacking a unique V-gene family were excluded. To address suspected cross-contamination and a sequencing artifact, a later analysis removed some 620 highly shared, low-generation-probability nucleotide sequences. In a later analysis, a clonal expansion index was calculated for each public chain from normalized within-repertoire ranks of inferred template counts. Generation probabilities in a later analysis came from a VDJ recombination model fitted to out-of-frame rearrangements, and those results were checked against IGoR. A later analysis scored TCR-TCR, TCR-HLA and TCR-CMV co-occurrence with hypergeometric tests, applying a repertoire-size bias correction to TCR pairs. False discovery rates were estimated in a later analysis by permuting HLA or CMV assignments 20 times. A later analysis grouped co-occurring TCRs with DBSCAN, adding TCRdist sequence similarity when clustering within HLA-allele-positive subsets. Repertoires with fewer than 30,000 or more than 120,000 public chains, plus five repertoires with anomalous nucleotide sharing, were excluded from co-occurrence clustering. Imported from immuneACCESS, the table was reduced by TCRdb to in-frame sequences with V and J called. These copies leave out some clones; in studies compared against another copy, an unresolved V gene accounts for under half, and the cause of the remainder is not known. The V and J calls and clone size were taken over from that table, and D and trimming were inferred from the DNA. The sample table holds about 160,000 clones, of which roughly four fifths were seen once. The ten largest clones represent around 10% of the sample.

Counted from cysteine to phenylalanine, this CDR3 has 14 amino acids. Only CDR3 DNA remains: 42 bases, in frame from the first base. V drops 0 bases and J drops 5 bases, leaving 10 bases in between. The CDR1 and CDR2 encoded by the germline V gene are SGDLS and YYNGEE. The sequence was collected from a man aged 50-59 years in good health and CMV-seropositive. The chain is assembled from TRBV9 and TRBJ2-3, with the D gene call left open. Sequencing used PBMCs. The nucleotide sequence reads TGTGCCAGCAGCGTAGACAGTTCAGGAGATACGCAGTATTTT. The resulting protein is CASSVDSSGDTQYF.